The 13 T cell receptor beta chains listed next were all sequenced from one sample in a study of CD8 T cells in ankylosing spondylitis. Study-wide results and caveats: Within ankylosing spondylitis blood, a TCR beta motif made up of several highly homologous variants appeared to be characteristic.

No antigen is known for these receptors. MiXCR was run by TCRdb on the 5' RACE reads, yielding one entry per CDR3 protein. The repertoire holds 390,000 or so distinct CDR3 sequences, with approximately 20% as singletons. Sequencing input: blood, either unsorted or a sorted T cell fraction (not recorded which). The receptors come from a male donor with ankylosing spondylitis.

The rearrangement joins TRBV5-1 to TRBJ2-7, with D unclear. CDR1 is SGHRS, CDR2 YFSETQ, per germline. The V gene lost 2 bases and the J gene lost 4 bases, with 13 bases spanning the gap. CDR3 length: 14 residues. The CDR3 here is CASSFKGGEYEQYF. The CDR3 DNA sequence: TGCGCCAGCAGCTTCAAGGGCGGTGAGTACGAGCAGTACTTC. Supplemented by reference TRBV5-1 and TRBJ2-7, the full variable domain reads KAGVTQTPRYLIKTRGQQVTLSCSPISGHRSVSWYQQTPGQGLQFLFEYFSETQRNKGNFPGRFSGRQFSNSRSEMNVSTLELGDSALYLCASSFKGGEYEQYFGPGTRLTVT.

This clonotype occurred a few times. V usage is TRBV24-1 and J usage is TRBJ1-4; D is ambiguous. Germline values: CDR1 KGHDR, CDR2 SFDVKD. V gave up 5 bases and J gave up 2 bases, with 11 bases separating them. This CDR3 has 15 residues. CDR3: CATSGTSPTNEKLFF. The CDR3 bases are TGTGCCACCAGTGGTACATCGCCCACTAATGAAAAACTGTTTTTT.

This chain uses TRBV20-1 with TRBJ1-4; the D is unclear. The CDR3 extends over 13 amino acids. Trimming stripped 5 bases from V and 5 bases from J, with 12 bases between. The germline V gene has CDR1 DFQATT and CDR2 SNEGSKA (reference sequence). CDR3 DNA sequence: TGCAGTGCTGGGAAGACCACGAATGAAAAACTGTTTTTT. Translating gives CSAGKTTNEKLFF.

This clonotype was detected only a few times. The chain employs TRBV6-1 and TRBJ2-1; TRBD2 is a possible D gene (5 bases). CDR1 is MNHNS and CDR2 is SASEGT in the germline V gene. There are 16 residues in the CDR3. The V end was cut by 1 base, the J end by 0 bases, with 10 bases between. This CDR3 is CASSEGWESSYNEQFF. Here the CDR3 DNA reads TGTGCCAGCAGTGAAGGGTGGGAGAGCTCCTACAATGAGCAGTTCTTC.

The chain links TRBV27 to TRBJ1-2; 9 bases match TRBD1. CDR1 and CDR2 from the germline V gene are MNHEY and SMNVEV (reference sequence). V was pared by 3 bases and J by 4 bases, with 3 bases of the junction left unmatched. This CDR3 contains 14 residues. The CDR3 reads CASSLDRGGYGYTF. The CDR3 DNA sequence: TGTGCCAGCAGTTTGGACAGGGGTGGCTATGGCTACACCTTC.

This clonotype was counted a few times. The chain has TRBV6-1 and TRBJ2-7; TRBD2 matches at 8 bases. The germline CDR1 and CDR2 sequences are MNHNS and SASEGT. CDR3 length: 15 residues. V gave up 6 bases and J gave up 6 bases; unmatched junction bases: 13. Here the CDR3 DNA reads TGTGCCAGCAGGAAACTAGCGGCAGTCTACGGCGAGCAGTACTTC. Translating it yields CASRKLAAVYGEQYF.

This chain links TRBV5-1 with TRBJ1-6; 8 bases are a match to TRBD1. Germline V lookup: CDR1 SGHRS, CDR2 YFSETQ. The CDR3 is made up of 14 amino acids. V lost 4 bases to trimming and J lost 9 bases; unmatched junction nucleotides: 6. For the CDR3, the DNA is TGCGCCAGCAGCCAGGGACAGGCGGGTTCACCCCTCCACTTT. Translating it yields CASSQGQAGSPLHF.

The sample holds a few counts of this clonotype. V is TRBV5-1 and J is TRBJ2-1; a weak D match, TRBD2 (6 bases). This CDR3 region has 16 residues. Germline V gene data show CDR1 as SGHRS and CDR2 as YFSETQ. V lost 4 bases and J 5 bases, leaving 19 bases between the germline ends. CDR3 in DNA: TGCGCCAGCAGCCCCGTCGGGAGTGTCGGGGACAATGAGCAGTTCTTC. This sequence encodes CASSPVGSVGDNEQFF.

This sequence joins TRBV2 and TRBJ2-1; 9 bases fit TRBD2. The CDR3 has 15 amino acids. CDR1 is SNHLY and CDR2 is FYNNEI in the germline V gene. The trim removed 5 bases at V and 4 bases at J, leaving 6 bases unmatched. This chain's CDR3 is CASSNSGRHYNEQFF. CDR3 nucleotide sequence: TGTGCCAGCAGTAATAGCGGGAGACATTACAATGAGCAGTTCTTC. The full variable domain, with the rest looked up from reference TRBV2 and TRBJ2-1, is EPEVTQTPSHQVTQMGQEVILRCVPISNHLYFYWYRQILGQKVEFLVSFYNNEISEKSEIFDDQFSVERPDGSNFTLKIRSTKLEDSAMYFCASSNSGRHYNEQFFGPGTRLTVL.

This clonotype was counted only a few times. The rearrangement uses TRBV28 and TRBJ1-2, with D unclear. V lost 5 bases and J lost 0, with 4 bases in between. The CDR3 has 12 amino acids. Germline CDR1 is MDHEN and CDR2 is SYDVKM. The CDR3 protein is CASSDPNYGYTF. CDR3 DNA: TGTGCCAGCAGTGACCCTAACTATGGCTACACCTTC.

The chain recombines TRBV9 with TRBJ2-5; 11 nucleotides align to TRBD1. Germline lookup yields CDR1 SGDLS and CDR2 YYNGEE. The CDR3 covers 15 residues. V trimming: 0 bases; J trimming: 5 bases; junction bases outside the gene matches: 3. The CDR3 here is CASSVGTGGAETQYF. As DNA, the CDR3 is TGTGCCAGCAGCGTAGGGACAGGGGGCGCGGAGACCCAGTACTTC. Full variable domain (missing parts from reference TRBV9 and TRBJ2-5): DSGVTQTPKHLITATGQRVTLRCSPRSGDLSVYWYQQSLDQGLQFLIQYYNGEERAKGNILERFSAQQFPDLHSELNLSSLELGDSALYFCASSVGTGGAETQYFGPGTRLLVL.

This clonotype was seen a few times. The V call is TRBV21-1, the J call TRBJ2-3; the tabulated D call, TRBD2, remains unverified against the DNA. TRBV21-1 is described as a pseudogene. The CDR3 runs to 16 residues. CDR3 residues: CASSKGGKTRTDTQYF. CDR3 nucleotides: TGTGCCAGCAGCAAAGGAGGGAAGACGCGCACAGATACGCAGTATTTT.

The J gene is TRBJ2-2, the V gene TRBV5-1; 7 positions match TRBD2. Germline-derived CDR1 and CDR2 are SGHRS and YFSETQ. The CDR3 length is 15 residues. Trimming removed 4 bases from V and 4 bases from J; junction bases left unmatched: 7. The CDR3 reads CASSGRAVTTGELFF. The CDR3 DNA reads TGCGCCAGCAGCGGGAGGGCCGTGACCACCGGGGAGCTGTTTTTT.